This TCR beta chain stems from a study of T cells in Graves' hyperthyroidism and ophthalmopathy. Study outcomes and limitations: Blood also held most thyroid clonotypes expanded beyond 0.001. Ophthalmopathy onset followed model prediction by a median around 6.9 months. Separating ophthalmopathy from stable hyperthyroidism was achieved by a 13 V-J model.

Amplified TCR beta CDR3 regions derived from RNA transcripts. The TCR CDR3 was amplified in a first-round RT-PCR using the HTBI primer set. A single record per CDR3 protein comes from TCRdb applying MiXCR to the multiplex PCR reads. This sample has a few hundred thousand distinct CDR3 sequences, with more than 15% found just once. V shed 5 bases and J shed 4 bases, with 17 bases lying between them. The CDR3 runs to 15 residues. Germline V gene sequence: CDR1 SNHLY, CDR2 FYNNEI. This clonotype has at least ten counts. What it binds is not known. The source of the PBMCs was approximately 9.5 ml of fresh peripheral blood.

V and J are TRBV2 and TRBJ1-2; maybe TRBD1 (6 bases). The sequence came from a middle-aged woman with Graves' ophthalmopathy. Sequencing input: blood. CDR3 nucleotides: TGTGCCAGCAGTACCTCGGACAGTCCTTTCTATGGCTACACCTTC. Amino acid sequence: CASSTSDSPFYGYTF.